This T cell receptor (beta chain) was sequenced during a study of technical replicates of blood from several donors. Trimming cost V 1 base and J 10 bases, with 20 bases left between them. The length of the CDR3 is 16 residues. Germline V gene lookup returns CDR1 MNHEY and CDR2 SMNVEV (reference sequence). Here immunoSEQ multiplex PCR was the method, and the copy in TCRdb shows in-frame clones only, minus some. The sample lists under 55,000 clones, roughly 95% occurring once. The V and J genes are TRBV27 and TRBJ2-1; a possible D gene is TRBD1 (6 bases). The TCR was taken from a human donor in good health. Sequenced input: T cells isolated from PBMCs. Here the CDR3 DNA reads TGTGCCAGCAGTTTATATTGGACAGATCTTCATGGAGAGCAGTTCTTC. Protein: CASSLYWTDLHGEQFF.